This TCR beta chain was recorded in a study of radiotherapy plus CTLA-4 blockade in lung cancer. In the study overall: Objective responses were seen in around 18% of patients, disease control in 25% to 35%. Study-wide findings and caveats: Among blood TCR repertoires after radiotherapy plus ipilimumab, tumor-derived clones expanded.

About this clone: Its target is unknown.

V lost 4 bases to trimming and J lost 4 bases; unmatched junction nucleotides: 7. The CDR3 extends over 16 amino acids. Germline lookup yields CDR1 SQVTM and CDR2 ANQGSEA. Data came from immunoSEQ multiplex PCR; TCRdb stores just in-frame clones and leaves some out. The repertoire holds around 91,000 clones, with around 90% as singletons. This chain uses TRBV29-1 with TRBJ2-6; 10 positions match TRBD1. The sequencing used peripheral blood, collected from a patient treated with radiotherapy plus ipilimumab. The TCR sequence derives from a human donor with non-small cell lung cancer that progressed on radiotherapy plus ipilimumab. The CDR3 loop is CSVGGQGEAGANVLTF. CDR3 sequence (DNA): TGCAGCGTTGGCGGACAGGGGGAGGCGGGGGCCAACGTCCTGACTTTC.